One sample yielded the 10 T cell receptor beta chains listed below, sequenced in a study of cytomegalovirus exposure and HLA in healthy donors. It was with 60 Vbeta and 13 Jbeta primers that the PCR ran. TCRdb's copy holds only in-frame clones and misses some; the assay was immunoSEQ multiplex PCR. The sample lists some 150,000 clones, roughly 71% seen once, with around 7% in the top ten. The sample comprised PBMCs. The receptors derive from a man younger than 45 in good health and CMV-seronegative.

This clone occurred a few times. The V call is TRBV6-1, the J call TRBJ1-5; no clear D. The CDR3 spans 13 residues. The germline V gene encodes CDR1 MNHNS and CDR2 SASEGT. Trimming stripped 4 bases from V and 4 bases from J, with 8 bases between. CDR3 protein: CASSGGENQPQHF. The CDR3 DNA reads TGTGCCAGCAGTGGCGGAGAAAATCAGCCCCAGCATTTT.

The chain employs TRBV28 and TRBJ1-5, with no clear D. Germline V gives CDR1 MDHEN, CDR2 SYDVKM. The CDR3 is 15 amino acids. V gave up 6 bases and J gave up 3 bases, with 15 bases separating them. The CDR3 loop reads CASRREERYNQPQHF. The CDR3 bases are TGTGCCAGCAGAAGAGAGGAAAGATACAATCAGCCCCAGCATTTT.

The genes are TRBV19 and TRBJ2-1; 9 nucleotides agree with TRBD1. Losses at the gene ends were 7 bases for V and 4 bases for J; bases not matched to a gene: 8. Germline loops: CDR1 LNHDA, CDR2 SQIVND (reference sequence). There are 15 residues in the CDR3. CDR3: CASKKDRGNYNEQFF. CDR3 in DNA: TGTGCCAGTAAGAAGGACAGGGGCAATTACAATGAGCAGTTCTTC.

Comment on this clone: Germline is not matched at one junction end, which may reflect a read error. The gene calls are TRBV5-1 and TRBJ2-6, with D possibly TRBD1 on 5 matching bases. Looked up from germline, CDR1 is SGHRS and CDR2 is YFSETQ. The CDR3 runs to 16 residues. CDR3 protein: CASNDGPSSGANGLTF. The CDR3 DNA is TGCGCCAGCAACGATGGACCGTCCTCTGGGGCCAACGGCCTGACTTTC.

The CDR3 reads CASSTGTGEGKQYF. CDR3 bases: TGTGCCAGCAGTACCGGGACAGGGGAGGGCAAGCAGTACTTC. The chain recombines TRBV28 with TRBJ2-7; 10 bases agree with TRBD1. The CDR3 has 14 amino acids. Germline V gene data show CDR1 as MDHEN and CDR2 as SYDVKM. Trimming at V came to 5 bases and at J to 8 bases, leaving 9 bases not matched to a gene.

This clone was detected once. The chain links TRBV19 to TRBJ2-7; 8 nucleotides line up with TRBD2. Trimming took 5 bases from V and 6 from J; bases not matched to a gene: 9. CDR1 is LNHDA and CDR2 is SQIVND in the germline V gene (reference sequence). This CDR3 has 14 residues. DNA of the CDR3: TGTGCCAGTAGTGTCCCCGGACTAGCACTCGAGCAGTACTTC. It translates to CASSVPGLALEQYF.

J is TRBJ1-6 and V is TRBV27, with D perhaps TRBD1 (5 bases). The CDR3 has 15 amino acids. V was trimmed by 3 bases and J by 10 bases, leaving 16 bases between them. CDR1 is MNHEY and CDR2 is SMNVEV in the germline V gene (reference sequence). CDR3 sequence reads: CASSFNRPLPSPLHF. CDR3 DNA sequence: TGTGCCAGCAGTTTCAACAGGCCCCTTCCATCACCCCTCCACTTT.

This clone showed up just a few times. The chain recombines TRBV6-1 with TRBJ1-1, with 9 nucleotides matching TRBD1. CDR1 and CDR2 from the germline V gene are MNHNS and SASEGT. V trimming: 6 bases; J trimming: 1 base; junction bases outside the gene matches: 3. The CDR3 loop spans 14 amino acids. The CDR3 here is CASRDRGWNTEAFF. CDR3 coding DNA: TGTGCCAGCAGGGACAGGGGTTGGAACACTGAAGCTTTCTTT.

This clone was counted only a few times. The chain combines TRBV27 with TRBJ2-7; a weak D match, TRBD2 (7 bases). This CDR3 has 12 residues. The ends were cut back, 6 bases at V and 5 bases at J, with 11 bases in the middle. CDR1 is MNHEY and CDR2 is SMNVEV in the germline V gene (reference sequence). CDR3 DNA: TGTGCCAGCAGCCTAGGGGGGGACGAGCAGTACTTC. Residues: CASSLGGDEQYF.

The chain is built from TRBV2 and TRBJ2-5, with 13 nucleotides matching TRBD2. Germline V gene data show CDR1 as SNHLY and CDR2 as FYNNEI. There are 16 residues in the CDR3. Trimming cost V 6 bases and J 2 bases; bases outside gene matches: 6. CDR3 nucleotide sequence: TGTGCCAGCAGAGGACTAGCGGGAGAGCATCAAGAGACCCAGTACTTC. It translates to CASRGLAGEHQETQYF.